This T cell receptor (beta chain) was recovered during a study of early T cells in non-severe SARS-CoV-2 infection. Findings and caveats of the study: VDJdb-based matching was biased toward anti-spike CD8 responses and missed private and CD4 specificities.

This clonotype was detected many times. As yet, its antigen is unknown. From the 5' RACE reads, TCRdb called clonotypes with MiXCR, one entry per CDR3 protein. The sample records approximately 47,000 distinct CDR3 sequences, approximately 6% being singletons. After removal of 3 bases from V and 6 bases from J, the junction contained 8 bases not matched to a gene. Germline V gene lookup returns CDR1 MDHEN and CDR2 SYDVKM. CDR3 length: 15 amino acids. Sequenced here: whole blood, sampled at baseline. This receptor was identified in an adult who was a healthcare worker with PCR-confirmed SARS-CoV-2 infection or an uninfected control (not recorded which). This chain connects TRBV28 to TRBJ2-7; 10 bases are shared with TRBD1. The CDR3 DNA is TGTGCCAGCAGTTTTCGGGACAGGGGCATAGGCGAGCAGTACTTC. This codes for CASSFRDRGIGEQYF.